Given below is one T cell receptor beta chain in context. This CDR3 has 16 residues. With V trimmed by 4 bases and J by 5 bases, 13 bases remained unmatched. From germline, CDR1 is SGHVS and CDR2 FQNEAQ. The sample originates from a study of OX40 agonist ivuxolimab in advanced cancers. Clones were sequenced by immunoSEQ multiplex PCR, and TCRdb holds only the in-frame ones, with some missing. Of approximately 69,000 clones listed, approximately 89% are singletons. The TCR comes from an adult with an advanced solid tumor such as melanoma, head and neck, liver or kidney cancer. This sequence joins TRBV7-8 and TRBJ1-1, with 7 positions matching TRBD1. This specimen consisted of CD4+ or CD8+ T cells sorted from blood, obtained in a trial of the OX40 agonist ivuxolimab. CDR3 in DNA: TGTGCCAGCAGCTCAGGACAGGTTTGGGTAAGGACTGAAGCTTTCTTT. It specifies CASSSGQVWVRTEAFF. The whole variable domain, filled in from reference TRBV7-8 and TRBJ1-1, reads GAGVSQSPRYKVAKRGQDVALRCDPISGHVSLFWYQQALGQGPEFLTYFQNEAQLDKSGLPSDRFFAERPEGSVSTLKIQRTQQEDSAVYLCASSSGQVWVRTEAFFGQGTRLTVV.